One sample yielded the 10 T cell receptor beta chains listed below, sequenced in a study of cytotoxic CD8 clonotypes in ibrutinib-treated CLL. Some clones are missing from TCRdb's copy, which holds only in-frame ones; the method was immunoSEQ multiplex PCR. This sample has approximately 140,000 clones, with approximately 75% found just once. Source: PBMCs, taken after 12 months of ibrutinib treatment. The receptors originated from a human donor with chronic lymphocytic leukemia.

CDR3 coding DNA: TGTGCCAGCAGTTACTATCGGGGCCACTATGGCTACACCTTC. This translates into CASSYYRGHYGYTF. V and J are TRBV6-5 and TRBJ1-2, with D perhaps TRBD1 (5 bases). V lost 1 base and J lost 3, with 9 bases in between. CDR3 length: 14 residues. CDR1 and CDR2 from the germline V gene are MNHEY and SVGAGI.

This chain connects TRBV7-9 to TRBJ1-2; D remains ambiguous. Trimming took 1 base from V and 2 from J, leaving 11 bases between them. The CDR3 runs 15 residues. In germline, CDR1 is SEHNR, CDR2 FQNEAQ (reference sequence). DNA for the CDR3: TGTGCCAGCAGCTTAGATTGGTTACCCAACTATGGCTACACCTTC. Translating gives CASSLDWLPNYGYTF.

The V call is TRBV2, the J call TRBJ2-1, with a weak D call TRBD2 (6 bases). From germline, CDR1 is SNHLY and CDR2 FYNNEI. CDR3 length equals 15 residues. The germline V and J ends were trimmed by 3 bases and 2 bases, with 11 bases remaining between them. CDR3 sequence (DNA): TGTGCCAGCAGTGATGCGGGGTCACCCTACAATGAGCAGTTCTTC. It translates to CASSDAGSPYNEQFF.

This clone was counted ten times or more. The chain employs TRBV16 and TRBJ1-3; D possibly corresponds to TRBD1 (5 bases). Germline loops: CDR1 KGHSY, CDR2 FQNENV. V was trimmed by 4 bases and J by 0 bases, leaving 7 bases between them. This CDR3 comprises 14 residues. CDR3 in DNA: TGTGCCAGCAGCCCGGGGGTCTCTGGAAACACCATATATTTT. This encodes CASSPGVSGNTIYF.

J is TRBJ2-2 and V is TRBV4-1, with D possibly being TRBD1 or TRBD2 (5 bases each). The CDR3 totals 16 residues. V was trimmed by 1 base and J by 0 bases, leaving 9 bases between them. Per the germline V gene, CDR1 is MGHRA and CDR2 is YSYEKL. The CDR3 here is CASSQAGLPNTGELFF. In nucleotides, the CDR3 is TGCGCCAGCAGCCAAGCGGGGCTCCCGAACACCGGGGAGCTGTTTTTT.

V usage is TRBV5-1 and J usage is TRBJ1-1; 7 nucleotides match TRBD1. From germline, CDR1 is SGHRS and CDR2 YFSETQ. The ends lost 4 bases at V and 8 bases at J; junction bases unmatched: 5. The CDR3 runs 12 residues. The CDR3 protein is CASSNRQGEAFF. The CDR3 DNA is TGCGCCAGCAGCAACAGACAGGGCGAAGCTTTCTTT.

This clone has just one count. The chain links TRBV2 to TRBJ2-7; the D is unclear. V was cut by 4 bases and J by 0 bases, with 7 bases left in between. There are 13 residues in the CDR3. Looked up from germline, CDR1 is SNHLY and CDR2 is FYNNEI. The CDR3 DNA sequence: TGTGCCAGCAGTGGGGTCAGCTCCTACGAGCAGTACTTC. Its translation: CASSGVSSYEQYF.

V usage is TRBV27 and J usage is TRBJ2-3; D perhaps matches TRBD2 (5 bases). The CDR3 extends over 15 amino acids. The ends were cut back, 3 bases at V and 3 bases at J, with 13 bases in the middle. Germline CDR1 MNHEY, CDR2 SMNVEV (reference sequence). CDR3 DNA sequence: TGTGCCAGCAGTTTGGGAGCCCAAAGAACAGATACGCAGTATTTT. It codes for CASSLGAQRTDTQYF.

The CDR3 DNA reads as TGTGCCAGCAGTCTACTGCCGGGGGAGACTGAAGCTTTCTTT. It codes for CASSLLPGETEAFF. V is TRBV2 and J is TRBJ1-1, with TRBD1 as a possible D gene (5 bases). V dropped 5 bases and J dropped 5 bases, with 15 bases sitting between them. The CDR3 is 14 residues long. CDR1 and CDR2 (germline): SNHLY, FYNNEI.

J is TRBJ2-5 and V is TRBV7-8, with a tentative D call TRBD1 (5 bases). Trimming stripped 0 bases from V and 5 bases from J, with 19 bases between. This CDR3 has 17 residues. Germline V gene lookup returns CDR1 SGHVS and CDR2 FQNEAQ. The CDR3 spells CASSLAGLPGGVETQYF. The CDR3 DNA follows: TGTGCCAGCAGCTTAGCGGGGCTCCCCGGCGGCGTCGAGACCCAGTACTTC. The full variable domain, its missing parts supplied by reference TRBV7-8 and TRBJ2-5, is GAGVSQSPRYKVAKRGQDVALRCDPISGHVSLFWYQQALGQGPEFLTYFQNEAQLDKSGLPSDRFFAERPEGSVSTLKIQRTQQEDSAVYLCASSLAGLPGGVETQYFGPGTRLLVL.